This section outlines one T cell receptor (beta chain) sequence together with its context. Its matching antigen is unknown. This CDR3 spans 13 amino acids. The V segment lost 8 bases and the J segment 6 bases; nucleotides outside the gene matches: 6. Per the germline V gene, CDR1 is MNHEY and CDR2 is SVGEGT. Library construction involved attaching unique molecular identifiers to individual cDNA molecules, which allowed quantitative, reproducible TCR counting. Original processing methods: TCRs per sample had a median of around 96,000 and ranged from roughly 20,000 to 700,000. Each CDR3 protein gets one entry after TCRdb re-called the RACE reads with MiXCR. It is TCRdb's table, rather than the study itself, that gives the V and J calls and clone size. The data show tens of thousands of distinct CDR3 sequences, about 10% seen once. This record belongs to a study of human T cells and chemical hapten exposure. Study findings and constraints: There was alopecia in the donors, so their immune response may differ from that of healthy people.

As to time point: patch test 1, 2 weeks after DPC sensitization. Noted treatment: therapeutic diphenylcyclopropenone sensitization with weekly scalp DPC. The chain uses TRBV6-2 or TRBV6-3 and TRBJ2-1, with 8 bases matching TRBD2. The sequencing here drew on whole blood, taken in connection with sensitization to the hapten diphenylcyclopropenone (DPC). The TCR comes from an older woman with alopecia areata. Some clones in this sample may be carry-over from other donors' samples. The CDR3 spells CASAFLAGNEQFF. CDR3 bases: TGTGCCAGCGCCTTCCTAGCGGGCAATGAGCAGTTCTTC.